This note documents a single TCR beta chain sequence. Its antigen is undetermined. This entry belongs to a study of shared clonotypes between healthy human individuals. General study points: Shared across a handful of donors were around 5% of the naive CD4 clonotypes.

Produced via immunoSEQ multiplex PCR; TCRdb's table is partial and in-frame only. The table lists 780,000 or so clones, about two thirds of them singletons. Germline lookup yields CDR1 SQVTM and CDR2 ANQGSEA. The CDR3 is made up of 14 amino acids. The V gene end was trimmed by 1 base and the J gene end by 5 bases; junction bases not matched to a gene: 5. The chain recombines TRBV29-1 with TRBJ2-5, with 9 bases lining up with TRBD2. The source is a woman in her twenties or thirties in good health. Sequencing used memory CD4+ T cells sorted from blood. Subset defined: CD45RA-negative fraction. The CDR3 DNA follows: TGCAGCGTTGAAGGCGGGAGGGCCGGGGAGACCCAGTACTTC. It encodes CSVEGGRAGETQYF.